Listed below are T cell receptor beta chains from one sample, sequenced in a study of early T cells in non-severe SARS-CoV-2 infection. Using its own MiXCR run on the 5' RACE reads, TCRdb lists one record per CDR3 protein. This sample has tens of thousands of distinct CDR3 sequences, with 5.8% found just once. The sequenced material came from whole blood. The receptor set was obtained from an adult who was a healthcare worker with PCR-confirmed SARS-CoV-2 infection or an uninfected control (not recorded which). Both conserved end residues are part of each CDR3. A D gene is named only where the DNA matches it firmly. Clone sizes are given selectively: once, few, many, or a class where the clone is expanded.

j_gene,abundance,v_gene,d_gene,CDR3nt,CDR3aa
TRBJ2-1,many,TRBV13,-,TGTGCCAGCAGCTTAACCGGGGGCCCCGGGAATGAGCAGTTCTTC,CASSLTGGPGNEQFF
TRBJ2-4,-,TRBV29-1,-,TGCAGCGGGCTGGGGCGTAAAAACATTCAGTACTTC,CSGLGRKNIQYF
TRBJ1-3,many,TRBV3-1,-,TGTGCCAGCAGCCTCAGAGACTCTGGAAACACCATATATTTT,CASSLRDSGNTIYF
TRBJ2-5,many,TRBV29-1,TRBD1,TGCAGCGTCTCTGGACCCACTCCTCAGGGGGCCCTGGAGACCCAGTACTTC,CSVSGPTPQGALETQYF
TRBJ2-3,many,TRBV20-1,-,TGCAGTGCCGCGGATTTAACAGATACGCAGTATTTT,CSAADLTDTQYF
TRBJ2-1,many,TRBV10-3,TRBD2,TGTGCCATCAGTGAGGAGGTAGCGGGCTACTACAATGAGCAGTTCTTC,CAISEEVAGYYNEQFF
TRBJ2-1,many,TRBV29-1,TRBD2,TGCAGCGTTGACGGGGCGGGGGGCCATCCCTTCTATGAGCAGTTCTTC,CSVDGAGGHPFYEQFF
TRBJ2-7,many,TRBV3-1,-,TGTGCCAGCAGCCCTGGACTCAGTTCCTACGAGCAGTACTTC,CASSPGLSSYEQYF
TRBJ2-1,many,TRBV19,TRBD2,TGTGCCAGTAGTCCCCGACTAGCGGGAGTGGGTGAGCAGTTCTTC,CASSPRLAGVGEQFF
TRBJ2-7,few,TRBV25-1,-,TGTGCCAGCAGCGCATCAATCGACGAGCAGTACTTC,CASSASIDEQYF
TRBJ2-1,-,TRBV10-3,TRBD2,TGTGCCATCTTACTAGCGGGAGGGCCGGGCAATGAGCAGTTCTTC,CAILLAGGPGNEQFF
TRBJ1-4,many,TRBV25-1,-,TGTGCCAGCAGTGCTCCTTTAGGAGGTTACGAAAAACTGTTTTTT,CASSAPLGGYEKLFF
TRBJ2-1,many,TRBV7-6,-,TGTGCCAGCAGCTTCGGACTCTACAATGAGCAGTTCTTC,CASSFGLYNEQFF
TRBJ1-1,-,TRBV20-1,TRBD1,TGCAGTGCTCCTGTACCGACAGGGTGGGCTGAAGCTTTCTTT,CSAPVPTGWAEAFF
TRBJ2-2,many,TRBV3-1,-,TGTGCCAGCAGCCCCTGGGCAACAGCCACCGGGGAGCTGTTTTTT,CASSPWATATGELFF
TRBJ2-7,many,TRBV20-1,-,TGCAGTGCTTTACGGGACGACTACGAGCAGTACTTC,CSALRDDYEQYF
TRBJ1-5,few,TRBV18,-,TGTGCCAGCTCATCCGGACAGAGACTACAGCCCCAGCATTTT,CASSSGQRLQPQHF
TRBJ2-7,many,TRBV18,-,TGTGCCAGCTCACCACCCTCCAGCTCCTACGAGCAGTACTTC,CASSPPSSSYEQYF
TRBJ2-1,-,TRBV10-3,-,TGTGCCATCAGTGAGGCCGGGACCTCAGGGCTGTATGAGCAGTTCTTC,CAISEAGTSGLYEQFF
TRBJ2-1,many,TRBV2,TRBD2,TGTGCCAGCAGTGAAACTAGCGGGGGGGTTAATGAGCAGTTCTTC,CASSETSGGVNEQFF
TRBJ1-1,many,TRBV12-3/TRBV12-4,-,TGTGCCAGCAGTTTGGGCAGGGTGAACACTGAAGCTTTCTTT,CASSLGRVNTEAFF
TRBJ2-4,many,TRBV4-3,-,TGCGCCAGCAGCCAGGGCAGCATTCAGTACTTC,CASSQGSIQYF
TRBJ2-7,many,TRBV4-2,TRBD2,TGTGCCAGCAGCCAAGATCGGTCTAGCGGGGACTACGAGCAGTACTTC,CASSQDRSSGDYEQYF
TRBJ2-1,many,TRBV27,-,TGTGCCACCTCACCCTCGCCCAGCTCCTACAATGAGCAGTTCTTC,CATSPSPSSYNEQFF
TRBJ2-7,many,TRBV7-3,TRBD1,TGTGCCAGCAGCTTAAGGGGGACAGCCTTACCCTACGAGCAGTACTTC,CASSLRGTALPYEQYF
TRBJ1-2,many,TRBV5-1,-,TGCGCCAGCAGCTTGGCAGGGACTAACTATGGCTACACCTTC,CASSLAGTNYGYTF
TRBJ1-1,many,TRBV10-2,-,TGCGCCAGCAGTGAGGGACAGATTCTGAACACTGAAGCTTTCTTT,CASSEGQILNTEAFF
TRBJ1-1,many,TRBV29-1,-,TGCAGCGTCTCCGCCCTTTCGACAGAGGGTGACACTGAAGCTTTCTTT,CSVSALSTEGDTEAFF
TRBJ2-3,few,TRBV4-1,TRBD2,TGCGCCAGCAGCCAAGTCGGACTAGCGGGAGCAGATACGCAGTATTTT,CASSQVGLAGADTQYF
TRBJ2-2,many,TRBV27,TRBD1,TGTGCCAGCAGTTTAAACAGGGGTAGGGTCACCGGGGAGCTGTTTTTT,CASSLNRGRVTGELFF
TRBJ2-1,few,TRBV6-2/TRBV6-3,-,TGTGCCAGCAGTCCCCCCGGGCAGGCCAATGAGCAGTTCTTC,CASSPPGQANEQFF
TRBJ2-1,many,TRBV29-1,-,TGCAGCGTTGATACGGGGATCGCGGACAATGAGCAGTTCTTC,CSVDTGIADNEQFF
TRBJ2-5,few,TRBV12-3/TRBV12-4,TRBD2,TGTGCCAGCACCCCGACTAGCGGGGTCGGAGAGACCCAGTACTTC,CASTPTSGVGETQYF
TRBJ2-6,many,TRBV2,-,TGTGCCAGCAGGATGGGGGTCGTCCGTCCTGGGGCCAACGTCCTGACTTTC,CASRMGVVRPGANVLTF
TRBJ2-5,many,TRBV11-1,-,TGTGCCAGCGGCAGGGGACATGAGACCCAGTACTTC,CASGRGHETQYF
TRBJ2-7,-,TRBV7-2,-,TGTGCCAGCACTAAAGGGCGTAGTTTCTACGAGCAGTACTTC,CASTKGRSFYEQYF
TRBJ2-2,many,TRBV4-2,TRBD2,TGTGCCAGCAGTCCGACTAGCGGGAGCGACACCGGGGAGCTGTTTTTT,CASSPTSGSDTGELFF
TRBJ2-2,few,TRBV6-4,-,TGTGCCAGCAGTGCGGTTACCGGGGAGCTGTTTTTT,CASSAVTGELFF
TRBJ2-6,-,TRBV10-2,TRBD2,TGCGCCAGCGGGGGGGCTGGGGCCAACGTCCTGACTTTC,CASGGAGANVLTF
TRBJ2-3,many,TRBV7-2,-,TGTGCCAGCACTCTACAGGCCGGAGGGACAAGCACAGATACGCAGTATTTT,CASTLQAGGTSTDTQYF
TRBJ2-6,few,TRBV18,TRBD1,TGTGCCAGCTCGCCCTCCGGGACAGGGCCCTCTGGGGCCAACGTCCTGACTTTC,CASSPSGTGPSGANVLTF
TRBJ2-2,once,TRBV18,-,TGTGCCAGCTCACCCACCATGAAGGGTGGGACCGGGGAGCTGTTTTTT,CASSPTMKGGTGELFF
TRBJ1-1,many,TRBV28,TRBD1,TGTGCCAGCAGTTTATCGGGCAGGGGGCATGTGGACGCTTTCTTT,CASSLSGRGHVDAFF
TRBJ2-3,many,TRBV12-3/TRBV12-4,TRBD2,TGTGCCAGCTGGAAGCGGGGAGGGCTGGCGGGAGATACGCAGTATTTT,CASWKRGGLAGDTQYF
TRBJ2-4,many,TRBV12-3/TRBV12-4,TRBD2,TGTGCCAGCACCAAACTAAGCGGGAGTGGGGTTGGCAAAAACATTCAGTACTTC,CASTKLSGSGVGKNIQYF
TRBJ2-3,many,TRBV5-6,-,TGTGCCAGCAGCTTGGAACAGCCAAGCACAGATACGCAGTATTTT,CASSLEQPSTDTQYF